A selection of T cell receptor beta chains follows, all from one sample in a study of OX40 agonist ivuxolimab in advanced cancers. The protocol was immunoSEQ multiplex PCR, while the TCRdb copy is restricted to in-frame clones and leaves out a portion. The profile covers more than 70,000 clones, with over 75% appearing a single time and 0.5% to 0.6% taken by the ten largest. The material sequenced was CD4+ or CD8+ T cells sorted from blood, taken in a trial of the OX40 agonist ivuxolimab. These receptor sequences come from an adult with an advanced solid tumor such as melanoma, head and neck, liver or kidney cancer. Each CDR3 is given with its conserved first and last residue. A D gene is named only where the DNA matches it firmly. Rows give clone size only sometimes, using once, few, many, or a class for an expanded clone.

>NA|TRBD2|TRBJ2-2|TRBV7-2
CASTNSLAGTGELFF
TGTGCCAGCACCAATTCACTAGCGGGCACCGGGGAGCTGTTTTTT
>NA|NA|TRBJ1-6|TRBV5-8
CASSFVPWNSPLHF
TGTGCCAGCAGCTTTGTCCCTTGGAATTCACCCCTCCACTTT
>few|TRBD1|TRBJ2-1|TRBV28
CASRRDRPEDEQFF
TGTGCCAGCAGGCGGGACAGGCCGGAGGATGAGCAGTTCTTC
>NA|TRBD2|TRBJ2-1|TRBV4-2
CASSQEDGGGYNEQFF
TGTGCCAGCAGCCAGGAGGACGGGGGGGGATACAATGAGCAGTTCTTC
>NA|NA|TRBJ1-5|TRBV19
CASRQTGSTNQPQHF
TGTGCCAGTAGACAGACAGGTTCAACTAATCAGCCCCAGCATTTT
>once|TRBD1|TRBJ1-1|TRBV28
CASTSGQGARRGTEAFF
TGTGCCAGCACTTCGGGACAGGGGGCGCGGAGGGGCACTGAAGCTTTCTTT
>NA|TRBD1|TRBJ2-1|TRBV5-8
CASSFGQGRNEQFF
TGTGCCAGCAGCTTCGGACAGGGTCGGAATGAGCAGTTCTTC
>NA|NA|TRBJ1-3|TRBV5-1
CASSLVASSGNTIYF
TGCGCCAGCAGCTTGGTAGCTTCCTCTGGAAACACCATATATTTT
>NA|TRBD1|TRBJ1-2|TRBV28
CASSSDRGLYGYTF
TGTGCCAGCAGTTCTGACAGGGGGCTCTATGGCTACACCTTC
>NA|NA|TRBJ2-7|TRBV18
CASSPWSSYEQYF
TGTGCCAGCTCACCTTGGAGCTCCTACGAGCAGTACTTC
>NA|NA|TRBJ1-2|TRBV6-4
CASSDNGANYGYTF
TGTGCCAGCAGCGATAACGGGGCTAACTATGGCTACACCTTC
>NA|NA|TRBJ2-3|TRBV6-5
CASSLTGRTDTQYF
TGTGCCAGCAGTTTGACAGGGAGGACAGATACGCAGTATTTT
>NA|TRBD2|TRBJ2-2|TRBV6-7
CASPDGRENTGELFF
TGTGCCAGCCCCGACGGGAGGGAGAACACCGGGGAGCTGTTTTTT
>NA|NA|TRBJ1-5|TRBV7-2
CASSLERRNQPQHF
TGTGCCAGCAGCTTAGAACGGCGCAATCAGCCCCAGCATTTT
>NA|TRBD2|TRBJ2-3|TRBV19
CASSVTSASTDTQYF
TGTGCCAGTAGTGTTACTAGCGCTAGCACAGATACGCAGTATTTT
>NA|TRBD1|TRBJ2-3|TRBV5-1
CASSSGTVKDTQYF
TGCGCCAGCAGCTCCGGGACAGTAAAAGATACGCAGTATTTT
>NA|NA|TRBJ2-7|TRBV28
CASSLQKREQYF
TGTGCCAGCAGTTTGCAGAAAAGGGAGCAGTACTTC
>few|TRBD1|TRBJ1-5|TRBV6-6
CASSSTDRGSNQPQHF
TGTGCCAGCAGTTCCACCGACAGGGGAAGCAATCAGCCCCAGCATTTT
>NA|NA|TRBJ1-3|TRBV10-3
CAISGQSSGNTIYF
TGTGCCATCAGTGGACAGAGCTCTGGAAACACCATATATTTT
>NA|NA|TRBJ1-3|TRBV7-6
CASSWTVGNTIYF
TGTGCCAGCAGCTGGACAGTTGGAAACACCATATATTTT
>once|TRBD2|TRBJ2-1|TRBV7-8
CASSLWGGSGTANEQFF
TGTGCCAGCAGCTTGTGGGGAGGAAGCGGGACGGCGAATGAGCAGTTCTTC
>NA|TRBD1|TRBJ2-2|TRBV5-1
CASSLGTGFDGELFF
TGCGCCAGCAGCTTGGGGACAGGGTTTGACGGGGAGCTGTTTTTT
>NA|NA|TRBJ2-1|TRBV5-5
CASSLWLAPDEQFF
TGTGCCAGCAGCTTGTGGCTAGCTCCTGATGAGCAGTTCTTC
>NA|NA|TRBJ2-5|TRBV5-1
CASSLRGSQETQYF
TGCGCCAGCAGCTTGAGGGGGTCCCAAGAGACCCAGTACTTC
>NA|TRBD1|TRBJ1-1|TRBV11-3
CASSFNRGYGNTEAFF
TGTGCCAGCAGCTTCAACAGGGGGTACGGGAACACTGAAGCTTTCTTT
>NA|NA|TRBJ2-1|TRBV12-5
CASGLGTANNEQFF
TGTGCTAGTGGTCTCGGGACGGCTAACAATGAGCAGTTCTTC
>NA|NA|TRBJ2-7|TRBV28
CASSIPIRDRVEQYF
TGTGCCAGCAGTATCCCAATCAGGGATCGGGTCGAGCAGTACTTC
>once|NA|TRBJ1-4|TRBV28
CASSSVIPNEKLFF
TGTGCCAGCAGTTCGGTGATCCCTAATGAAAAACTGTTTTTT
>NA|NA|TRBJ1-1|TRBV5-8
CASSAPGKGSNTEAFF
TGTGCCAGCAGCGCTCCTGGCAAGGGTTCGAACACTGAAGCTTTCTTT
>once|NA|TRBJ1-3|TRBV7-9
CASHLSGNTIYF
TGTGCCAGCCACCTCTCTGGAAACACCATATATTTT
>NA|TRBD1|TRBJ1-5|TRBV19
CASSAPRQGYSNQPQHF
TGTGCCAGTAGTGCGCCCAGACAGGGCTATAGCAATCAGCCCCAGCATTTT
>NA|NA|TRBJ2-5|TRBV5-1
CASSSVMETQYF
TGCGCCAGCAGTTCCGTAATGGAGACCCAGTACTTC
>NA|NA|TRBJ2-7|TRBV5-6
CASSLAFGYEQYF
TGTGCCAGCAGCTTGGCCTTTGGGTACGAGCAGTACTTC
>NA|TRBD1|TRBJ2-7|TRBV5-4
CASSPTGGSYEQYF
TGTGCCAGCAGCCCTACAGGGGGCAGCTACGAGCAGTACTTC
>once|NA|TRBJ2-7|TRBV5-1
CASHDPGLTNYEQYF
TGCGCCAGCCACGATCCGGGACTCACAAACTACGAGCAGTACTTC
>NA|NA|TRBJ2-3|TRBV6-6
CASILSGSTDTQYF
TGTGCCAGCATTCTTAGCGGCAGCACAGATACGCAGTATTTT
>NA|TRBD2|TRBJ2-2|TRBV5-1
CASSLSGSGGELFF
TGCGCCAGCAGCTTAAGCGGGAGTGGAGGGGAGCTGTTTTTT
>once|TRBD1|TRBJ2-7|TRBV4-2
CASSQGQGFDYEQYF
TGTGCCAGCAGCCAAGGACAGGGGTTTGACTACGAGCAGTACTTC
>NA|TRBD2|TRBJ2-1|TRBV19
CASSTPTSGYNEQFF
TGTGCCAGTAGTACCCCGACTAGCGGCTACAATGAGCAGTTCTTC
>NA|TRBD1|TRBJ1-6|TRBV5-1
CASSPTGAQEFSPLHF
TGCGCCAGCAGCCCAACAGGGGCCCAGGAATTTTCACCCCTCCACTTT
>once|NA|TRBJ2-7|TRBV10-1
CASSDDIGQYF
TGCGCCAGCAGTGATGACATCGGGCAGTACTTC